This T cell receptor (beta chain) was captured by sequencing in a study of T-cell reconstitution after alpha-beta-depleted transplantation in children. Notes on the study in general: Hyperexpanded clones declined; after one year, newly produced T cells mostly supplied diversity.

This sample's TCRbeta library carried unique molecular identifier barcodes. TCRdb ran MiXCR on the PCR reads and lists one entry per CDR3 protein. Among about 60,000 distinct CDR3 sequences listed, around 40% were seen once. This clonotype was seen only a few times. What it binds is unknown. Looked up from germline, CDR1 is DFQATT and CDR2 is SNEGSKA (reference sequence). The CDR3 runs 16 residues. With 0 bases clipped from V and 4 bases from J, the junction kept 10 bases outside the gene matches. The chain uses TRBV20-1 and TRBJ2-7; 9 bases map to TRBD2. The sequence was collected from a male patient younger than 18 who had a stem cell transplant for acute lymphoblastic leukemia, so the T cells may come from the graft donor. The starting material was PBMCs, mostly from graft donor cells, obtained 360 days after TCRalphabeta/CD19-depleted stem cell transplant. CDR3: CSARDISLAGAYEQYF. In DNA form, the CDR3 reads TGCAGTGCTAGAGATATCTCGTTAGCGGGAGCTTACGAGCAGTACTTC.